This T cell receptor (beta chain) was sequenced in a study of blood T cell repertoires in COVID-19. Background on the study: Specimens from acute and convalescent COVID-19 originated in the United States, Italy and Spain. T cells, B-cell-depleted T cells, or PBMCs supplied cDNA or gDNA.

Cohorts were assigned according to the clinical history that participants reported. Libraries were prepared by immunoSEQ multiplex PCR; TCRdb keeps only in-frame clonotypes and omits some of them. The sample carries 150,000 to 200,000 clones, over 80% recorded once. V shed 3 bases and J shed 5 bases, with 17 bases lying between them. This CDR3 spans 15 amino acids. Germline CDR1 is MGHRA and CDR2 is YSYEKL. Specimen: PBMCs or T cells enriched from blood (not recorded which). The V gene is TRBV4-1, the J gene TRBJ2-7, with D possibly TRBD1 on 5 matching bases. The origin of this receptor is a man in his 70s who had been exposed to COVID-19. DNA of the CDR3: TGCGCCAGCAGCCATTCCCCCGGGCAGGGCCACGAGCAGTACTTC. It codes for CASSHSPGQGHEQYF.